These 14 T cell receptor beta chains came from one sample sequenced in a study of shared clonotypes between healthy human individuals. Generated by immunoSEQ multiplex PCR, the TCRdb table keeps only in-frame clones and is missing some. The sample shows 2 million to 2.5 million clones, about 95% of them seen only once. Naive CD8 cells lacked CD45RO, underwent positive selection for CCR7 and left out terminally differentiated effector memory CD45RA+ cells. The specimen sequenced was naive CD8+ T cells sorted from blood. The receptors here all came from a man younger than 35 in good health.

The chain has TRBV9 and TRBJ1-6; 10 nucleotides align to TRBD1. Germline V CDR1 and CDR2: SGDLS, YYNGEE. The junction had 12 bases not matched to a gene; V was cut back by 5 bases and J by 7 bases. This CDR3 has 17 amino acids. The CDR3 here is CASSAALSGQGNSPLHF. The CDR3 coding sequence is TGTGCCAGCAGTGCCGCCCTCTCGGGACAGGGGAATTCACCCCTCCACTTT.

The chain uses TRBV5-6 and TRBJ2-7; 7 bases line up with TRBD2. The CDR3 has 16 amino acids. The junction had 9 bases not matched to a gene; V was cut back by 3 bases and J by 0 bases. Germline lookup yields CDR1 SGHDT and CDR2 YYEEEE. The CDR3 reads CASSSVVAGDSYEQYF. Written as DNA, the CDR3 is TGTGCCAGCAGCTCCGTGGTAGCGGGTGACTCCTACGAGCAGTACTTC. The full variable domain, with the rest looked up from reference TRBV5-6 and TRBJ2-7, is DAGVTQSPTHLIKTRGQQVTLRCSPKSGHDTVSWYQQALGQGPQFIFQYYEEEERQRGNFPDRFSGHQFPNYSSELNVNALLLGDSALYLCASSSVVAGDSYEQYFGPGTRLTVT.

The J gene is TRBJ1-5, the V gene TRBV23-1; D gene unclear. TRBV23-1 is an ORF, and what it does is uncertain. Trimming left V 2 bases short and J 0 bases short, with 8 bases between. The CDR3 contains 15 residues. The CDR3 DNA reads as TGCGCCAGCAGTCAAACGATTTATAGCAATCAGCCCCAGCATTTT. Protein sequence: CASSQTIYSNQPQHF.

The rearrangement links TRBV7-9 to TRBJ2-7; 11 positions match TRBD2. The V gene's germline CDR1 is SEHNR and CDR2 FQNEAQ (reference sequence). Trimming at V came to 3 bases and at J to 5 bases, leaving 6 bases not matched to a gene. The CDR3 runs to 15 residues. CDR3: CASSFKTSGRNEQYF. In DNA, the CDR3 is TGTGCCAGCAGCTTTAAAACTAGCGGGAGAAACGAGCAGTACTTC.

The rearrangement links TRBV29-1 to TRBJ2-2, with 7 bases matching TRBD1. V lost 3 bases to trimming and J lost 6 bases; unmatched junction nucleotides: 4. Germline CDR1 SQVTM, CDR2 ANQGSEA. CDR3 length: 13 amino acids. CDR3 nucleotides: TGCAGCGTTGAGAAGGGGGCGGCCGGGGAGCTGTTTTTT. This gives the protein CSVEKGAAGELFF.

The rearrangement uses TRBV4-1 and TRBJ1-5; D is perhaps TRBD1 (6 bases). Deletions cut 8 bases from V and 6 bases from J, with 14 bases between. Germline V gene lookup returns CDR1 MGHRA and CDR2 YSYEKL. The CDR3 is made up of 13 amino acids. CDR3 bases: TGCGCCAGCTCACAAGGGGGAATTCAGCCCCAGCATTTT. Protein product: CASSQGGIQPQHF.

The chain combines TRBV27 with TRBJ2-7; 7 bases are a match to TRBD2. This CDR3 region has 14 residues. From germline, CDR1 is MNHEY and CDR2 SMNVEV (reference sequence). V lost 2 bases to trimming and J lost 6 bases; unmatched junction nucleotides: 7. In DNA form, the CDR3 reads TGTGCCAGCAGTTTAGGTGGGAGGGCCACCGAGCAGTACTTC. This gives the protein CASSLGGRATEQYF.

This clone was counted once. CDR3 in DNA: TGTGCCTGGGCCCGGGACACCGGACCCTACGAGCAGTACTTC. This codes for CAWARDTGPYEQYF. The chain uses TRBV30 and TRBJ2-7, with a possible D match to TRBD1 (6 bases). Trimming left V 5 bases short and J 2 bases short, with 16 bases between. The CDR3 sequence is 14 residues long. CDR1 GTSNPN and CDR2 SVGIG come from the germline V gene (reference sequence).

The chain couples TRBV27 to TRBJ2-7; 9 positions match TRBD2. Per the germline V gene, CDR1 is MNHEY and CDR2 is SMNVEV (reference sequence). This CDR3 comprises 17 residues. V lost 3 bases and J lost 6; bases outside the gene matches: 15. The CDR3 bases are TGTGCCAGCAGTTTTATTGGGGTCGGCGGGAGGGCCGCCGAGCAGTACTTC. The encoded protein is CASSFIGVGGRAAEQYF.

The rearrangement uses TRBV5-6 and TRBJ1-4, with TRBD1 as a possible D gene (6 bases). In germline, CDR1 is SGHDT, CDR2 YYEEEE. V lost 4 bases and J 5 bases, leaving 12 bases between the germline ends. CDR3 size: 14 residues. In DNA, the CDR3 is TGTGCCAGCAGCGTTTCCGGGACAAATGAAAAACTGTTTTTT. Protein product: CASSVSGTNEKLFF.

The CDR3 DNA reads as TGTGCCAGCAGCTTTGCAGGGAAGGATGGCTACACCTTC. Amino acids: CASSFAGKDGYTF. The rearrangement links TRBV7-9 to TRBJ1-2, with D perhaps matching TRBD1 (5 bases). V was trimmed by 3 bases and J by 6 bases, leaving 11 bases between them. The CDR3 covers 13 residues. Germline CDR1 and CDR2: SEHNR and FQNEAQ (reference sequence).

On this clone itself: Other DNA variants within this sample encode the same CDR3. This chain uses TRBV7-2 with TRBJ2-7, with 7 positions matching TRBD2. The CDR3 is made up of 15 amino acids. V was pared by 1 base and J by 0 bases, with 3 bases of the junction left unmatched. The V gene's germline CDR1 is SGHTA and CDR2 FQGNSA. CDR3 coding DNA: TGTGCCAGCAGCTTAGGCGGCGGGAGCTCCTACGAGCAGTACTTC. This sequence encodes CASSLGGGSSYEQYF. Supplemented by reference TRBV7-2 and TRBJ2-7, the full variable domain reads GAGVSQSPSNKVTEKGKDVELRCDPISGHTALYWYRQSLGQGLEFLIYFQGNSAPDKSGLPSDRFSAERTGGSVSTLTIQRTQQEDSAVYLCASSLGGGSSYEQYFGPGTRLTVT.

This clone has just a few counts. Other DNA sequences of this sample code for an identical CDR3. This chain joins TRBV29-1 and TRBJ1-2; D remains unclear. Trimming removed 0 bases from V and 2 bases from J, with 1 base in between. CDR3 size: 11 residues. Germline loops: CDR1 SQVTM, CDR2 ANQGSEA. This CDR3 reads CSVEENYGYTF. The CDR3 DNA reads as TGCAGCGTTGAAGAAAACTATGGCTACACCTTC.

The chain uses TRBV19 and TRBJ2-1, with 10 nucleotides matching TRBD2. CDR1 and CDR2 from the germline V gene are LNHDA and SQIVND (reference sequence). CDR3 length: 14 residues. Germline trimming cut 5 bases from V and 11 bases from J; bases unmatched to any gene: 9. The CDR3 nucleotides are TGTGCCAGTAGTGAACTAGCGGGATACCAAAAGCAGTTCTTC. Protein product: CASSELAGYQKQFF.